The T cell receptor (beta chain) under discussion was sequenced for a study of blood T cell repertoires in COVID-19. Study background: Collection of acute and convalescent COVID-19 samples took place in the United States, Italy and Spain. PBMCs, B-cell-depleted T cells, or T cells were the source of the cDNA or gDNA that made up the material.

The junction had 4 bases not matched to a gene; V was cut back by 2 bases and J by 6 bases. The CDR3 runs to 15 residues. Per germline, CDR1 SGHAT and CDR2 FQNNGV. In the authors' workflow: Counts of nucleated cells, estimated from reference gene primer amplification, were obtained. Profiled with immunoSEQ multiplex PCR; TCRdb holds only in-frame clones, not every one. That table supplies the V and J calls and clone size; D and trimming were determined from the DNA. The data contain about 230,000 clones, approximately 80% of them seen just once; the ten biggest clones take up under 30%. This clone was observed a few times.

The TCR originated in a man aged 35-49 years with acute or convalescent COVID-19. The chain links TRBV11-2 to TRBJ2-3; TRBD2 matches 11 bases. The sequenced sample was peripheral blood. The CDR3 DNA reads as TGTGCCAGCAGCTTACTAGCGGGAGGAGGGGATACGCAGTATTTT. The encoded protein is CASSLLAGGGDTQYF.